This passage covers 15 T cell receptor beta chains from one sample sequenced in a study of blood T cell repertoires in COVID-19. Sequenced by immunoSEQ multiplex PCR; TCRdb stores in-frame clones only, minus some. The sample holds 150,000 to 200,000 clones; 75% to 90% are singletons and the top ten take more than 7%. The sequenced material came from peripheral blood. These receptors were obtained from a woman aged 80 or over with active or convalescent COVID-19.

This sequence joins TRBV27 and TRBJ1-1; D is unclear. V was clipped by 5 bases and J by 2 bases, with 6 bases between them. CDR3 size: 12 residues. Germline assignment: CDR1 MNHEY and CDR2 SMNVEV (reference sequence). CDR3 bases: TGTGCCAGCAGTCGGGGAAACACTGAAGCTTTCTTT. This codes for CASSRGNTEAFF.

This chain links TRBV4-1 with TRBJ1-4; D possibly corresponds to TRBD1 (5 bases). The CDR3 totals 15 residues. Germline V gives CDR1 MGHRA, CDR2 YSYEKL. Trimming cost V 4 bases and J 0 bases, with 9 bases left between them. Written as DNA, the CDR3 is TGCGCCAGCAGCCCTCACAGGACAACTAATGAAAAACTGTTTTTT. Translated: CASSPHRTTNEKLFF.

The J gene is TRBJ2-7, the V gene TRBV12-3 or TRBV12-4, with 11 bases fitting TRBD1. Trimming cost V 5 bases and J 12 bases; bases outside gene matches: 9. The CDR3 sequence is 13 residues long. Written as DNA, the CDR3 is TGTGCCAGCAGTCCTGGGACAGGGGGAAGGCGGTACTTC. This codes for CASSPGTGGRRYF.

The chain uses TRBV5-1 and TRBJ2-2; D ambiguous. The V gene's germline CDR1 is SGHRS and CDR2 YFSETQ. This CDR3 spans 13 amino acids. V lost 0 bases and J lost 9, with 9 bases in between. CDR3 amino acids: CASSLGAIRELFF. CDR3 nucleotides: TGCGCCAGCAGCTTGGGGGCAATAAGGGAGCTGTTTTTT.

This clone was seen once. The CDR3 DNA reads as TGTGCCAGCAGCCAAGAGGATCCTAGCGGGAATAGCAATCAGCCCCAGCATTTT. It codes for CASSQEDPSGNSNQPQHF. The V gene is TRBV3-1 (or the pseudogene TRBV3-2), the J gene TRBJ1-5; D gene uncertain. Germline V lookup: CDR1 LGHDT, CDR2 YNNKEL (reference sequence). Trimming left V 0 bases short and J 0 bases short, with 15 bases between. This CDR3 is built from 18 residues.

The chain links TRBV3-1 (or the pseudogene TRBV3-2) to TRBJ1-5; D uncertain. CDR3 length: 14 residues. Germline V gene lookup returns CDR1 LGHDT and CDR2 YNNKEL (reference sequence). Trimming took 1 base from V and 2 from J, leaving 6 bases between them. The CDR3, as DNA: TGTGCCAGCAGCCAAGGGAGGGGCAATCAGCCCCAGCATTTT. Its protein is CASSQGRGNQPQHF.

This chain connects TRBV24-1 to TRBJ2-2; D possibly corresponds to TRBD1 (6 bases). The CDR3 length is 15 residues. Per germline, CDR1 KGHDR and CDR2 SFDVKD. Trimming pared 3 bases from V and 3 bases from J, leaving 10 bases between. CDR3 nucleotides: TGTGCCACCAGTGATCCAGGGACATACACCGGGGAGCTGTTTTTT. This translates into CATSDPGTYTGELFF.

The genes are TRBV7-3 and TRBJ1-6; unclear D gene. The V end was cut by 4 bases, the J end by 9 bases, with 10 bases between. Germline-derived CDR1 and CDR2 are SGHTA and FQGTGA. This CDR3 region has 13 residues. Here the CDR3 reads CASSSIRGSPLHF. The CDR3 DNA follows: TGTGCCAGCAGCTCAATACGGGGTTCACCCCTCCACTTT. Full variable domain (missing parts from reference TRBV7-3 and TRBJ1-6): GAGVSQTPSNKVTEKGKYVELRCDPISGHTALYWYRQSLGQGPEFLIYFQGTGAADDSGLPNDRFFAVRPEGSVSTLKIQRTERGDSAVYLCASSSIRGSPLHFGNGTRLTVT.

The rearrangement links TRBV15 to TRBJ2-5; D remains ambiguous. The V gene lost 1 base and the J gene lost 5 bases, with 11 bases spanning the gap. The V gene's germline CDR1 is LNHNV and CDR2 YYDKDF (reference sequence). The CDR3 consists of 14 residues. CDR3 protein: CATSRGHVMETQYF. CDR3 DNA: TGTGCCACCAGCAGAGGACACGTCATGGAGACCCAGTACTTC.

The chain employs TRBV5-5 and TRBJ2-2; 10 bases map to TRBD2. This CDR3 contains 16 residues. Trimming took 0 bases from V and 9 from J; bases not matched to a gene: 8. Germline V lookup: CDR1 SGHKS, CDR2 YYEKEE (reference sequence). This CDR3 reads CASSLESSGGARELFF. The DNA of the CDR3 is TGTGCCAGCAGCTTGGAATCCAGCGGGGGGGCTAGGGAGCTGTTTTTT.

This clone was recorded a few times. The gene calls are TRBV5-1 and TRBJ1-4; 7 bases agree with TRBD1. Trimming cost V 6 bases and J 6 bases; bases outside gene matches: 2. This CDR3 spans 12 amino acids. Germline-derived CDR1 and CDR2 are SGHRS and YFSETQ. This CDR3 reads CASKTGDEKLFF. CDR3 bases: TGCGCCAGCAAAACAGGGGATGAAAAACTGTTTTTT.

The chain's CDR3 is CASSLDRDSYEQYF. The CDR3 coding sequence is TGTGCCAGCAGCCTCGACAGGGATTCCTACGAGCAGTACTTC. V is TRBV7-2 and J is TRBJ2-7, with 7 bases identical to TRBD1. This CDR3 is 14 amino acids long. CDR1 SGHTA and CDR2 FQGNSA come from the germline V gene. With V trimmed by 5 bases and J by 1 base, 5 bases remained unmatched.

CDR3 amino acids: CASSYPGNTIYF. Here the CDR3 DNA reads TGTGCCAGCAGCTATCCTGGAAACACCATATATTTT. The chain uses TRBV12-3 or TRBV12-4 and TRBJ1-3; D uncertain. The CDR3 covers 12 residues. V was shortened by 6 bases and J by 2 bases, with 5 bases between the two germline ends.

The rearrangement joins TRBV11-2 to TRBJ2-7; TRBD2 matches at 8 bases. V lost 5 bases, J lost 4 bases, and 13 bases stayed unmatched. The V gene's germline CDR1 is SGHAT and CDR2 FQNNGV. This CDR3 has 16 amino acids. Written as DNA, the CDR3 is TGTGCCAGCAGCAAGCGGTTTAGCGGGGATGTATACGAGCAGTACTTC. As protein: CASSKRFSGDVYEQYF.

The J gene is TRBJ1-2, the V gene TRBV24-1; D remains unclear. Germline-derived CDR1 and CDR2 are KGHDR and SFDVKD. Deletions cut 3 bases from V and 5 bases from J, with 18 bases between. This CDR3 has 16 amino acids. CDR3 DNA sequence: TGTGCCACCAGTGATCTAACGGGAAAAAAAATTTATGGCTACACCTTC. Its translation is CATSDLTGKKIYGYTF.